Below, 20 T cell receptor beta chains from the same sample are listed, as sequenced in a study of T cells in Graves' hyperthyroidism and ophthalmopathy. From RNA transcripts, TCR beta CDR3 regions were amplified. The study used the HTBI primer set for a first-round RT-PCR of the TCR CDR3. TCRdb itself ran the multiplex PCR reads through MiXCR, one entry per CDR3 protein. Of fewer than 650,000 distinct CDR3 sequences in the sample, around 14% were seen once. Sample: blood. Source of these receptors: a young woman with Graves' hyperthyroidism that later progressed to Graves' ophthalmopathy.

This clonotype was found a few times. The genes are TRBV20-1 and TRBJ2-3; 9 bases are shared with TRBD2. Germline V gene sequence: CDR1 DFQATT, CDR2 SNEGSKA (reference sequence). This CDR3 contains 16 residues. After removal of 2 bases from V and 2 bases from J, the junction contained 8 bases not matched to a gene. The DNA of the CDR3 is TGCAGTGCTAGAAGTAGGGCTAGCGGGATCACAGATACGCAGTATTTT. It translates to CSARSRASGITDTQYF.

The V gene is TRBV4-1, the J gene TRBJ2-1; 7 bases match TRBD2. CDR1 is MGHRA, CDR2 YSYEKL, per germline. The CDR3 is made up of 13 amino acids. V was pared by 2 bases and J by 15 bases, with 10 bases of the junction left unmatched. This CDR3 reads CASSQPSGADWFF. CDR3 in DNA: TGCGCCAGCAGCCAACCCAGCGGGGCAGATTGGTTCTTC.

As DNA, the CDR3 is TGTGCCAGCAGCCAAGATGGGCACGAGCAGTACTTC. Its protein product is CASSQDGHEQYF. This sequence joins TRBV3-1 and TRBJ2-7, with D unclear. CDR1 is LGHDT, CDR2 YNNKEL, per germline (reference sequence). Trimming took 0 bases from V and 5 from J, leaving 5 bases between them. The CDR3 is 12 residues long.

This clonotype showed up many times. The chain uses TRBV11-3 and TRBJ2-5; the D is unclear. The germline V and J ends were trimmed by 3 bases and 3 bases, with 8 bases remaining between them. CDR1 is SGHNT, CDR2 YENEEA, per germline. The CDR3 runs 13 residues. CDR3 protein: CASSLNSEETQYF. In nucleotides, the CDR3 is TGTGCCAGCAGCTTGAACAGCGAAGAGACCCAGTACTTC. Together with reference TRBV11-3 and TRBJ2-5, the CDR3 gives the full variable domain: EAGVVQSPRYKIIEKKQPVAFWCNPISGHNTLYWYLQNLGQGPELLIRYENEEAVDDSQLPKDRFSAERLKGVDSTLKIQPAELGDSAVYLCASSLNSEETQYFGPGTRLLVL.

The chain has TRBV6-2 or TRBV6-3 and TRBJ2-3; tentatively, D is TRBD1 (6 bases). Germline-derived CDR1 and CDR2 are MNHEY and SVGEGT. Trimming took 6 bases from V and 0 from J, leaving 13 bases between them. The CDR3 runs 15 residues. This CDR3 reads CASRGGTPSTDTQYF. CDR3 sequence (DNA): TGTGCCAGCAGGGGTGGGACACCGAGCACAGATACGCAGTATTTT.

This chain joins TRBV6-1 and TRBJ2-5; TRBD2 matches 13 bases. The V gene's germline CDR1 is MNHNS and CDR2 SASEGT. This CDR3 has 17 residues. The junction had 10 bases not matched to a gene; V was cut back by 6 bases and J by 3 bases. This CDR3 reads CASRRGLAGVFEETQYF. The CDR3 DNA reads TGTGCCAGCAGACGAGGACTAGCGGGAGTATTTGAAGAGACCCAGTACTTC.

This clonotype was seen repeatedly, ten times or more. This chain joins TRBV12-3 or TRBV12-4 and TRBJ2-1, with D maybe TRBD2 (5 bases). This CDR3 is 14 amino acids long. Trimming left V 5 bases short and J 6 bases short, with 14 bases between. The CDR3 loop reads CASSPPGAANEQFF. CDR3 DNA sequence: TGTGCCAGCAGTCCCCCAGGAGCGGCCAATGAGCAGTTCTTC.

Notes on this clonotype: Sequence at one end of the junction differs from germline and may be a read error. This chain uses TRBV20-1 with TRBJ2-5; 9 nucleotides match TRBD1. This CDR3 comprises 11 residues. The germline V gene has CDR1 DFQATT and CDR2 SNEGSKA (reference sequence). The CDR3 is CIARARTGVHF. The CDR3 DNA follows: TGCATTGCTAGGGCAAGGACAGGGGTGCACTTC.

The chain combines TRBV6-1 with TRBJ1-3; 7 nucleotides align to TRBD1. V dropped 8 bases and J dropped 3; count of bases not matched to a gene: 4. This CDR3 region has 13 residues. Germline values: CDR1 MNHNS, CDR2 SASEGT. CDR3 nucleotides: TGTGCCAGCGTCGACAGGGTTGGAAACACCATATATTTT. It is translated as CASVDRVGNTIYF.

This clonotype appeared many times. The chain recombines TRBV12-3 or TRBV12-4 with TRBJ2-1; 12 bases map to TRBD2. The CDR3 runs 19 residues. With 5 bases clipped from V and 0 bases from J, the junction kept 11 bases outside the gene matches. The CDR3 sequence is CASSPGTSGYFSSYNEQFF. The CDR3 DNA reads TGTGCCAGCAGTCCCGGGACTAGCGGGTACTTTAGCTCCTACAATGAGCAGTTCTTC.

The V gene is TRBV9, the J gene TRBJ2-7, with D perhaps matching TRBD1 (6 bases). Per germline, CDR1 SGDLS and CDR2 YYNGEE. The V and J ends lost 0 bases and 2 bases respectively, with 12 bases between them. The CDR3 extends over 15 amino acids. CDR3 region: CASSVASGTTYEQYF. The DNA for the CDR3 is TGTGCCAGCAGCGTAGCTTCCGGGACAACCTACGAGCAGTACTTC.

The chain has TRBV28 and TRBJ2-7; TRBD2 matches 7 bases. V lost 6 bases and J lost 1; bases outside the gene matches: 6. The germline V gene encodes CDR1 MDHEN and CDR2 SYDVKM. The CDR3 is made up of 14 amino acids. For the CDR3, the DNA is TGTGCCAGCAGGGGCGGGAGTAAGTCCTACGAGCAGTACTTC. Its protein product is CASRGGSKSYEQYF.

The chain is built from TRBV15 and TRBJ2-2; D ambiguous. Germline CDR1 and CDR2: LNHNV and YYDKDF (reference sequence). The CDR3 is made up of 13 amino acids. V dropped 5 bases and J dropped 0 bases, with 4 bases sitting between them. The DNA for the CDR3 is TGTGCCACCAGCCCGGCGAACACCGGGGAGCTGTTTTTT. The encoded protein is CATSPANTGELFF. Full variable domain (outside the CDR3, taken from reference TRBV15 and TRBJ2-2): DAMVIQNPRYQVTQFGKPVTLSCSQTLNHNVMYWYQQKSSQAPKLLFHYYDKDFNNEADTPDNFQSRRPNTSFCFLDIRSPGLGDTAMYLCATSPANTGELFFGEGSRLTVL.

There are many counts of this clonotype. This chain links TRBV6-2 or TRBV6-3 with TRBJ1-5; possibly TRBD1 for D (6 bases). This CDR3 has 14 amino acids. Germline CDR1 reads MNHEY; CDR2 reads SVGEGT. The V and J ends lost 8 bases and 7 bases respectively, with 18 bases between them. CDR3 coding DNA: TGTGCCAGCCGGGGAACAGGGAATGGGCAGCCCCAGCATTTT. The encoded protein is CASRGTGNGQPQHF.

This clonotype was seen ten or more times. The chain uses TRBV12-3 or TRBV12-4 and TRBJ2-1, with D perhaps TRBD2 (5 bases). CDR3 size: 15 residues. Trimming pared 7 bases from V and 6 bases from J, leaving 19 bases between. The CDR3 protein is CASTMAMGGFNEQFF. The CDR3 DNA is TGTGCCAGCACCATGGCGATGGGCGGGTTCAATGAGCAGTTCTTC.

As concerns this clonotype: The junction differs from germline at one of its ends, possibly a read error. The chain combines TRBV29-1 with TRBJ1-1; D unresolved. This CDR3 contains 13 residues. Germline CDR1 and CDR2: SQVTM and ANQGSEA. CDR3 coding DNA: TGCGGCGTTGAATTAGTGCAGAACACTGAAGCTTTCTTT. It codes for CGVELVQNTEAFF. The variable domain in full, completed from reference TRBV29-1 and TRBJ1-1, reads SAVISQKPSRDICQRGTSLTIQCQVDSQVTMMFWYRQQPGQSLTLIATANQGSEATYESGFVIDKFPISRPNLTFSTLTVSNMSPEDSSIYLCGVELVQNTEAFFGQGTRLTVV.

This clonotype showed up just a few times. The rearrangement uses TRBV7-3 and TRBJ2-1; possible D gene TRBD2, 5 bases. V was cut by 4 bases and J by 2 bases, with 15 bases left in between. Germline CDR1 is SGHTA and CDR2 is FQGTGA. The CDR3 is made up of 16 amino acids. The CDR3 region is CASSYRPGVTYNEQFF. CDR3 sequence (DNA): TGTGCCAGCAGCTATAGGCCCGGGGTGACCTACAATGAGCAGTTCTTC.

This clonotype appeared many times. This chain connects TRBV2 to TRBJ2-2; perhaps TRBD2 as D (5 bases). Germline values: CDR1 SNHLY, CDR2 FYNNEI. The CDR3 loop spans 12 amino acids. V shed 5 bases and J shed 5 bases, with 6 bases lying between them. The CDR3 sequence: CASSSGTGELFF. The DNA of the CDR3 is TGTGCCAGCAGTTCGGGGACCGGGGAGCTGTTTTTT. The full variable domain, completed using reference TRBV2 and TRBJ2-2, is EPEVTQTPSHQVTQMGQEVILRCVPISNHLYFYWYRQILGQKVEFLVSFYNNEISEKSEIFDDQFSVERPDGSNFTLKIRSTKLEDSAMYFCASSSGTGELFFGEGSRLTVL.

This clonotype was counted a few times. This sequence joins TRBV6-1 and TRBJ1-5; 7 bases are a match to TRBD1. The length of the CDR3 is 16 residues. Unmatched junction bases numbered 13, after V lost 6 bases and J lost 5 bases. Germline V gives CDR1 MNHNS, CDR2 SASEGT. Written as DNA, the CDR3 is TGTGCCAGCAGCCCAGGGGGACAGATCACTTATCAGCCCCAGCATTTT. Encoded protein: CASSPGGQITYQPQHF.

A note on this clonotype: This may stem from a read error, because a much larger clone lies one nucleotide away. The chain uses TRBV2 and TRBJ1-3; D is perhaps TRBD1 (5 bases). There are 15 residues in the CDR3. CDR1 and CDR2 from the germline V gene are SNHLY and FYNNEI. Trimming shortened V by 5 bases and J by 4 bases, and 15 bases separated the two germline ends. DNA of the CDR3: TGTGCCAGCAGTAGAAGTCAGGGAACGGGAAACACCATATATTTT. Its translation is CASSRSQGTGNTIYF.